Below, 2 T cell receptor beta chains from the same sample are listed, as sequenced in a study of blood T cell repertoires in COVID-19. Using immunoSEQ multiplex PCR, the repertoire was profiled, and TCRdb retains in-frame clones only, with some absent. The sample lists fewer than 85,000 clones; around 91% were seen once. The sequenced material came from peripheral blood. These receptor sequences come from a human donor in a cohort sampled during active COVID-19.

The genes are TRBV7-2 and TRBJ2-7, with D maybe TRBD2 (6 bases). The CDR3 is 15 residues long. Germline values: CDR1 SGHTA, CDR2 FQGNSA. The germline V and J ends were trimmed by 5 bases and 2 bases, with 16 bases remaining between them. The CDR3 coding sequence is TGTGCCAGCAGCGGTGGAGGGGTTACCGCCTACGAGCAGTACTTC. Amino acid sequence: CASSGGGVTAYEQYF.

The CDR3 protein is CASSVQGLEAFF. DNA for the CDR3: TGTGCCAGTAGTGTACAGGGTCTGGAAGCTTTCTTT. The chain has TRBV19 and TRBJ1-1, with D perhaps matching TRBD1 (6 bases). The CDR3 sequence is 12 residues long. The V end was cut by 5 bases, the J end by 8 bases, with 12 bases between. Germline CDR1 and CDR2: LNHDA and SQIVND (reference sequence).